This TCR beta chain is from a study of T-cell reconstitution after alpha-beta-depleted transplantation in children. This sample's TCRbeta library carried unique molecular identifier barcodes. TCRdb reanalysed the PCR reads using MiXCR and keeps one entry per CDR3 protein. The sample has about 610,000 distinct CDR3 sequences, 10% seen once. The CDR3 extends over 17 amino acids. V lost 1 base and J lost 4; bases outside the gene matches: 12. The germline CDR1 and CDR2 sequences are GTSNPN and SVGIG (reference sequence). This clonotype was observed a handful of times. The sample consisted of PBMCs from the stem cell graft donor, taken from the stem cell graft. J is TRBJ2-1 and V is TRBV30, with 8 bases lining up with TRBD2. This sequence originates from a human donor who donated a stem cell graft to a child with acute myeloid leukemia. This CDR3 reads CAWSDGVTGGVYNEQFF. In DNA form, the CDR3 reads TGTGCCTGGAGTGACGGGGTTACCGGGGGGGTTTACAATGAGCAGTTCTTC. The entire variable domain, with the rest obtained from reference TRBV30 and TRBJ2-1, is as follows: SQTIHQWPATLVQPVGSPLSLECTVEGTSNPNLYWYRQAAGRGLQLLFYSVGIGQISSEVPQNLSASRPQDRQFILSSKKLLLSDSGFYLCAWSDGVTGGVYNEQFFGPGTRLTVL.